This T cell receptor beta chain was sequenced during a study of CD8+ T cells in alopecia areata. Findings of the study overall: Scalp sample sequencing also detects resident alphabeta T cells of normal skin.

CDR1 is NNHDY and CDR2 is SYVADS in the germline V gene. Trimming took 4 bases from V and 0 from J; bases not matched to a gene: 5. The CDR3 totals 15 residues. As concerns this clone: Its specificity is not known. Gene names refer to mouse genes. With the read ending 4 residues before the CDR3 end, the germline J gene is used to fill in that end.

Investigators isolated RNA and reverse transcribed it into cDNA to act as the sequencing template. Data came from immunoSEQ multiplex PCR; TCRdb stores just in-frame clones and leaves some out. Recorded here are over 100,000 clones, none singletons. Material for sequencing was lesional skin. This clonotype was sampled from a C3H/HeJ mouse with alopecia areata. For this mouse line, the MHC haplotype is H2-k. The chain carries TRBV13-3 and TRBJ2-5, with 7 nucleotides matching TRBD1. CDR3 in amino acids: CASSRDSLNQDTQYF. The sequenced part of the CDR3 DNA is TGTGCCAGCAGTCGGGACAGCCTTAACCAAGAC. Using reference TRBV13-3 and TRBJ2-5 for the parts outside the CDR3, the full variable domain is EAAVTQSPRSKVAVTGGKVTLSCHQTNNHDYMYWYRQDTGHGLRLIHYSYVADSTEKGDIPDGYKASRPSQENFSLILELASLSQTAVYFCASSRDSLNQDTQYFGPGTRLLVL.